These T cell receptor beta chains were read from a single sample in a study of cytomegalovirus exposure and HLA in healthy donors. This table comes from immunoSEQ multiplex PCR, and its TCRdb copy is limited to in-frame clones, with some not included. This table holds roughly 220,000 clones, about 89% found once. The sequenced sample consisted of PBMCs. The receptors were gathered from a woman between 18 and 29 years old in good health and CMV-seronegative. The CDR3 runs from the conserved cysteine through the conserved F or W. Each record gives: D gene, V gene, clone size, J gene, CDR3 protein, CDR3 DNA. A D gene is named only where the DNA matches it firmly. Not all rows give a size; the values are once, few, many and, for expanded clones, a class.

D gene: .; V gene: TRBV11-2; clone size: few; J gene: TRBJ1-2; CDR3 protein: CASSLITESGEGYTF; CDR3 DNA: TGTGCCAGCAGCTTAATCACAGAATCGGGAGAAGGCTACACCTTC
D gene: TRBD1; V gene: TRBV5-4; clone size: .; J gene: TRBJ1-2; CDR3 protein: CASSPNRGQGNYGYTF; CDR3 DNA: TGTGCCAGCAGCCCGAACAGGGGGCAGGGGAACTATGGCTACACCTTC
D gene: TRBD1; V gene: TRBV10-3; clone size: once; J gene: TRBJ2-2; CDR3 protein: CAISLGTGVGAGELFF; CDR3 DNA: TGTGCCATCTCTTTGGGGACAGGGGTTGGGGCCGGGGAGCTGTTTTTT
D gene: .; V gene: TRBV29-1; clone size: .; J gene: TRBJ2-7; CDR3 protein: CSVEGALSYEQYF; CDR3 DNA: TGCAGCGTTGAAGGGGCCCTTAGCTACGAGCAGTACTTC
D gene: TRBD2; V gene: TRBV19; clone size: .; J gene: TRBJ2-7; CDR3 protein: CASTQWGTSGRTEAYEQYF; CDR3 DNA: TGTGCCAGTACTCAATGGGGGACTAGCGGGAGGACAGAAGCCTACGAGCAGTACTTC
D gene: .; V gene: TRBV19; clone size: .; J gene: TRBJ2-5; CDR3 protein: CASSATTGRETQYF; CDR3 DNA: TGTGCCAGTAGTGCAACCACAGGTAGAGAGACCCAGTACTTC
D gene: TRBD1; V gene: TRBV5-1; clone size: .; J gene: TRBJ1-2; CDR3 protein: CASSTGQGSNGYTF; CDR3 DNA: TGCGCCAGCAGCACGGGACAGGGAAGCAATGGCTACACCTTC
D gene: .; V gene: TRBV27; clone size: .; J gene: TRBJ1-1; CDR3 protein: CASSLNYRGNTEAFF; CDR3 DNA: TGTGCCAGCAGTTTAAACTATCGGGGGAACACTGAAGCTTTCTTT
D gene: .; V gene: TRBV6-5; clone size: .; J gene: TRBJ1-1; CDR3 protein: CASSYKLDTEAFF; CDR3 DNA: TGTGCCAGCAGTTACAAATTAGACACTGAAGCTTTCTTT
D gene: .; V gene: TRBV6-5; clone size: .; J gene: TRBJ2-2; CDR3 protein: CASSLGGFSGELFF; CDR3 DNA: TGTGCCAGCAGTTTAGGAGGATTCTCCGGGGAGCTGTTTTTT
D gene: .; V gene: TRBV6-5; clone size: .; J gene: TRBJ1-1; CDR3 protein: CASSYSGGEAFF; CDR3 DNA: TGTGCCAGCAGTTACTCGGGGGGTGAAGCTTTCTTT
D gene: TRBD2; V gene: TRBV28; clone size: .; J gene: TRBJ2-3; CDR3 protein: CASSLRTSGSTDTQYF; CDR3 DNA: TGTGCCAGCAGTTTAAGGACTAGCGGGAGCACAGATACGCAGTATTTT
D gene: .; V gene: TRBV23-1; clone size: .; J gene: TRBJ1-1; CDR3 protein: CASSHHNDRLNTEAFF; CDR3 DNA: TGCGCCAGCAGTCATCATAACGACAGACTCAACACTGAAGCTTTCTTT
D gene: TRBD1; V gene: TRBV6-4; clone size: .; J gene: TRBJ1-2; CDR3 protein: CASSPPGQGEFNYGYTF; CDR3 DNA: TGTGCCAGCAGTCCCCCGGGACAGGGGGAATTCAACTATGGCTACACCTTC
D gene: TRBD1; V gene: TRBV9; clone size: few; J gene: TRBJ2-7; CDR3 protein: CASSGRDRAYEQYF; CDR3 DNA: TGTGCCAGCAGCGGCCGGGACAGGGCATACGAGCAGTACTTC
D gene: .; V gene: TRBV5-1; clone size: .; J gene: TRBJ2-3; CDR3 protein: CASSLALDTQYF; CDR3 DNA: TGCGCCAGTAGCTTGGCCCTAGATACGCAGTATTTT
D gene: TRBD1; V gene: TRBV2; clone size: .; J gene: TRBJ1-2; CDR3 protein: CASRQQGAYGYTF; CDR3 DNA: TGTGCCAGCAGACAACAGGGGGCGTATGGCTACACCTTC
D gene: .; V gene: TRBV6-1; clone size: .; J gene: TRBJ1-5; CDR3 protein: CASRGTNSNQPQHF; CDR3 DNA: TGTGCCAGCAGGGGGACTAATAGCAATCAGCCCCAGCATTTT
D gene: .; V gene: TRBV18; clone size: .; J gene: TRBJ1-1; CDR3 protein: CASSPGGDINTEAFF; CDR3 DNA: TGTGCCAGCTCACCGGGGGGGGATATTAACACTGAAGCTTTCTTT
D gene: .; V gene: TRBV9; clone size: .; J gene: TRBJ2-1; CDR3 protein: CASSARRGTSYNEQFF; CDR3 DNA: TGTGCCAGCAGCGCTCGGAGGGGTACCTCCTACAATGAGCAGTTCTTC
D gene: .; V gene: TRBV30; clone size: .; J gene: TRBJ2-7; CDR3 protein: CAWSAQKSEQYF; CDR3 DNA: TGTGCCTGGAGCGCCCAAAAGAGCGAGCAGTACTTC
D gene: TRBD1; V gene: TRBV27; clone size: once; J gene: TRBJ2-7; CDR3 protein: CASSPGTGLYQYF; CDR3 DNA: TGTGCCAGCAGTCCGGGGACAGGGTTATATCAGTACTTC
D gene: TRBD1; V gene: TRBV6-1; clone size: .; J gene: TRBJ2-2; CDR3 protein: CASSERTGGAGELFF; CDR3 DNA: TGTGCCAGCAGTGAAAGGACAGGGGGGGCCGGGGAGCTGTTTTTT
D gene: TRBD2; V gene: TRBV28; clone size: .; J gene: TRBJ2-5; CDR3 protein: CATPGPGGSSGIGETQYF; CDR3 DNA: TGTGCCACCCCAGGCCCTGGCGGGAGTTCTGGTATAGGAGAGACCCAGTACTTC
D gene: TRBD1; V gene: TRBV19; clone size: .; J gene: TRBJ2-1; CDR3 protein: CASRPYRGSENEQFF; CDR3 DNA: TGTGCCAGTAGACCCTACAGGGGAAGTGAGAATGAGCAGTTCTTC
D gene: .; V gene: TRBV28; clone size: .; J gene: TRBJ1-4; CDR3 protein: CASSPPPGWKLFF; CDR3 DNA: TGTGCCAGCAGTCCTCCCCCGGGGTGGAAACTGTTTTTT
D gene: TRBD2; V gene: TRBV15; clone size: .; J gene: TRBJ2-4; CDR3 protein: CATSRGLAGPKNIQYF; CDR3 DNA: TGTGCCACCAGCAGAGGACTAGCGGGACCCAAAAACATTCAGTACTTC
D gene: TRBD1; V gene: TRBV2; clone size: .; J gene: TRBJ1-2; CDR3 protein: CASTDREKNGYTF; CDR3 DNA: TGTGCCAGCACCGACAGGGAAAAAAATGGCTACACCTTC
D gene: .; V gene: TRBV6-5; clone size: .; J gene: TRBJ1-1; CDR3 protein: CASSYLARGENTEAFF; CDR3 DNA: TGTGCCAGCAGTTACCTGGCCCGCGGGGAGAACACTGAAGCTTTCTTT
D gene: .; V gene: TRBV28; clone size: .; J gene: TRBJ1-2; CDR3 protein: CASRGAIYGYTF; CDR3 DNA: TGTGCCAGCAGAGGGGCAATCTATGGCTACACCTTC
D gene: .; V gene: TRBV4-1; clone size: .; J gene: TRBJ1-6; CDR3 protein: CASSQSGVSRISPLHF; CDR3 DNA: TGCGCCAGCAGCCAGTCCGGGGTGTCGAGGATTTCACCCCTCCACTTT
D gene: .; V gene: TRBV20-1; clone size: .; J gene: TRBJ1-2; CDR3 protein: CSAREGGDYTF; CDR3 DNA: TGCAGTGCTAGAGAAGGGGGTGACTACACCTTC
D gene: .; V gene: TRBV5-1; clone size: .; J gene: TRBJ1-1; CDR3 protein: CASSAQGLNTEAFF; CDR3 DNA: TGCGCCAGCAGCGCGCAGGGGCTGAACACTGAAGCTTTCTTT
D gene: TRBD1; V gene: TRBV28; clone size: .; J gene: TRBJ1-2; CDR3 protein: CASSSPNRGANYGYTF; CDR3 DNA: TGTGCCAGCAGTAGCCCAAACAGGGGAGCTAACTATGGCTACACCTTC
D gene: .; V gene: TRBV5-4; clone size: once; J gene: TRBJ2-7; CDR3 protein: CASSRDGLNSYEQYF; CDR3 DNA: TGTGCCAGCAGCCGGGACGGACTAAACTCCTACGAGCAGTACTTC
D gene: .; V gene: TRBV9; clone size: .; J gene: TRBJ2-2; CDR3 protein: CASSAGNTGELFF; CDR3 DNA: TGTGCCAGCAGCGCCGGGAACACCGGGGAGCTGTTTTTT
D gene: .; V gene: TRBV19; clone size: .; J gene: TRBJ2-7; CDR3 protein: CASSTGYYEQYF; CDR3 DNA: TGTGCCAGTAGCACCGGGTACTACGAGCAGTACTTC
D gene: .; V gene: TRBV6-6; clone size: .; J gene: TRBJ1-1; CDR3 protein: CASSYSQRWDTEAFF; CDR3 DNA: TGTGCCAGCAGTTACTCCCAGAGGTGGGACACTGAAGCTTTCTTT
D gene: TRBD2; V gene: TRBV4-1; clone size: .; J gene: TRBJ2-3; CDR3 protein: CASSLGLAGGPTDTQYF; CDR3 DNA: TGCGCCAGCAGCCTTGGACTAGCGGGAGGTCCCACAGATACGCAGTATTTT
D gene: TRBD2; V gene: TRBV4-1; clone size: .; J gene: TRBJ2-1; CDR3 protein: CASSQGDSRGVLQSEQFF; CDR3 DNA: TGCGCCAGCAGCCAAGGGGACTCCCGGGGGGTTTTACAATCGGAGCAGTTCTTC